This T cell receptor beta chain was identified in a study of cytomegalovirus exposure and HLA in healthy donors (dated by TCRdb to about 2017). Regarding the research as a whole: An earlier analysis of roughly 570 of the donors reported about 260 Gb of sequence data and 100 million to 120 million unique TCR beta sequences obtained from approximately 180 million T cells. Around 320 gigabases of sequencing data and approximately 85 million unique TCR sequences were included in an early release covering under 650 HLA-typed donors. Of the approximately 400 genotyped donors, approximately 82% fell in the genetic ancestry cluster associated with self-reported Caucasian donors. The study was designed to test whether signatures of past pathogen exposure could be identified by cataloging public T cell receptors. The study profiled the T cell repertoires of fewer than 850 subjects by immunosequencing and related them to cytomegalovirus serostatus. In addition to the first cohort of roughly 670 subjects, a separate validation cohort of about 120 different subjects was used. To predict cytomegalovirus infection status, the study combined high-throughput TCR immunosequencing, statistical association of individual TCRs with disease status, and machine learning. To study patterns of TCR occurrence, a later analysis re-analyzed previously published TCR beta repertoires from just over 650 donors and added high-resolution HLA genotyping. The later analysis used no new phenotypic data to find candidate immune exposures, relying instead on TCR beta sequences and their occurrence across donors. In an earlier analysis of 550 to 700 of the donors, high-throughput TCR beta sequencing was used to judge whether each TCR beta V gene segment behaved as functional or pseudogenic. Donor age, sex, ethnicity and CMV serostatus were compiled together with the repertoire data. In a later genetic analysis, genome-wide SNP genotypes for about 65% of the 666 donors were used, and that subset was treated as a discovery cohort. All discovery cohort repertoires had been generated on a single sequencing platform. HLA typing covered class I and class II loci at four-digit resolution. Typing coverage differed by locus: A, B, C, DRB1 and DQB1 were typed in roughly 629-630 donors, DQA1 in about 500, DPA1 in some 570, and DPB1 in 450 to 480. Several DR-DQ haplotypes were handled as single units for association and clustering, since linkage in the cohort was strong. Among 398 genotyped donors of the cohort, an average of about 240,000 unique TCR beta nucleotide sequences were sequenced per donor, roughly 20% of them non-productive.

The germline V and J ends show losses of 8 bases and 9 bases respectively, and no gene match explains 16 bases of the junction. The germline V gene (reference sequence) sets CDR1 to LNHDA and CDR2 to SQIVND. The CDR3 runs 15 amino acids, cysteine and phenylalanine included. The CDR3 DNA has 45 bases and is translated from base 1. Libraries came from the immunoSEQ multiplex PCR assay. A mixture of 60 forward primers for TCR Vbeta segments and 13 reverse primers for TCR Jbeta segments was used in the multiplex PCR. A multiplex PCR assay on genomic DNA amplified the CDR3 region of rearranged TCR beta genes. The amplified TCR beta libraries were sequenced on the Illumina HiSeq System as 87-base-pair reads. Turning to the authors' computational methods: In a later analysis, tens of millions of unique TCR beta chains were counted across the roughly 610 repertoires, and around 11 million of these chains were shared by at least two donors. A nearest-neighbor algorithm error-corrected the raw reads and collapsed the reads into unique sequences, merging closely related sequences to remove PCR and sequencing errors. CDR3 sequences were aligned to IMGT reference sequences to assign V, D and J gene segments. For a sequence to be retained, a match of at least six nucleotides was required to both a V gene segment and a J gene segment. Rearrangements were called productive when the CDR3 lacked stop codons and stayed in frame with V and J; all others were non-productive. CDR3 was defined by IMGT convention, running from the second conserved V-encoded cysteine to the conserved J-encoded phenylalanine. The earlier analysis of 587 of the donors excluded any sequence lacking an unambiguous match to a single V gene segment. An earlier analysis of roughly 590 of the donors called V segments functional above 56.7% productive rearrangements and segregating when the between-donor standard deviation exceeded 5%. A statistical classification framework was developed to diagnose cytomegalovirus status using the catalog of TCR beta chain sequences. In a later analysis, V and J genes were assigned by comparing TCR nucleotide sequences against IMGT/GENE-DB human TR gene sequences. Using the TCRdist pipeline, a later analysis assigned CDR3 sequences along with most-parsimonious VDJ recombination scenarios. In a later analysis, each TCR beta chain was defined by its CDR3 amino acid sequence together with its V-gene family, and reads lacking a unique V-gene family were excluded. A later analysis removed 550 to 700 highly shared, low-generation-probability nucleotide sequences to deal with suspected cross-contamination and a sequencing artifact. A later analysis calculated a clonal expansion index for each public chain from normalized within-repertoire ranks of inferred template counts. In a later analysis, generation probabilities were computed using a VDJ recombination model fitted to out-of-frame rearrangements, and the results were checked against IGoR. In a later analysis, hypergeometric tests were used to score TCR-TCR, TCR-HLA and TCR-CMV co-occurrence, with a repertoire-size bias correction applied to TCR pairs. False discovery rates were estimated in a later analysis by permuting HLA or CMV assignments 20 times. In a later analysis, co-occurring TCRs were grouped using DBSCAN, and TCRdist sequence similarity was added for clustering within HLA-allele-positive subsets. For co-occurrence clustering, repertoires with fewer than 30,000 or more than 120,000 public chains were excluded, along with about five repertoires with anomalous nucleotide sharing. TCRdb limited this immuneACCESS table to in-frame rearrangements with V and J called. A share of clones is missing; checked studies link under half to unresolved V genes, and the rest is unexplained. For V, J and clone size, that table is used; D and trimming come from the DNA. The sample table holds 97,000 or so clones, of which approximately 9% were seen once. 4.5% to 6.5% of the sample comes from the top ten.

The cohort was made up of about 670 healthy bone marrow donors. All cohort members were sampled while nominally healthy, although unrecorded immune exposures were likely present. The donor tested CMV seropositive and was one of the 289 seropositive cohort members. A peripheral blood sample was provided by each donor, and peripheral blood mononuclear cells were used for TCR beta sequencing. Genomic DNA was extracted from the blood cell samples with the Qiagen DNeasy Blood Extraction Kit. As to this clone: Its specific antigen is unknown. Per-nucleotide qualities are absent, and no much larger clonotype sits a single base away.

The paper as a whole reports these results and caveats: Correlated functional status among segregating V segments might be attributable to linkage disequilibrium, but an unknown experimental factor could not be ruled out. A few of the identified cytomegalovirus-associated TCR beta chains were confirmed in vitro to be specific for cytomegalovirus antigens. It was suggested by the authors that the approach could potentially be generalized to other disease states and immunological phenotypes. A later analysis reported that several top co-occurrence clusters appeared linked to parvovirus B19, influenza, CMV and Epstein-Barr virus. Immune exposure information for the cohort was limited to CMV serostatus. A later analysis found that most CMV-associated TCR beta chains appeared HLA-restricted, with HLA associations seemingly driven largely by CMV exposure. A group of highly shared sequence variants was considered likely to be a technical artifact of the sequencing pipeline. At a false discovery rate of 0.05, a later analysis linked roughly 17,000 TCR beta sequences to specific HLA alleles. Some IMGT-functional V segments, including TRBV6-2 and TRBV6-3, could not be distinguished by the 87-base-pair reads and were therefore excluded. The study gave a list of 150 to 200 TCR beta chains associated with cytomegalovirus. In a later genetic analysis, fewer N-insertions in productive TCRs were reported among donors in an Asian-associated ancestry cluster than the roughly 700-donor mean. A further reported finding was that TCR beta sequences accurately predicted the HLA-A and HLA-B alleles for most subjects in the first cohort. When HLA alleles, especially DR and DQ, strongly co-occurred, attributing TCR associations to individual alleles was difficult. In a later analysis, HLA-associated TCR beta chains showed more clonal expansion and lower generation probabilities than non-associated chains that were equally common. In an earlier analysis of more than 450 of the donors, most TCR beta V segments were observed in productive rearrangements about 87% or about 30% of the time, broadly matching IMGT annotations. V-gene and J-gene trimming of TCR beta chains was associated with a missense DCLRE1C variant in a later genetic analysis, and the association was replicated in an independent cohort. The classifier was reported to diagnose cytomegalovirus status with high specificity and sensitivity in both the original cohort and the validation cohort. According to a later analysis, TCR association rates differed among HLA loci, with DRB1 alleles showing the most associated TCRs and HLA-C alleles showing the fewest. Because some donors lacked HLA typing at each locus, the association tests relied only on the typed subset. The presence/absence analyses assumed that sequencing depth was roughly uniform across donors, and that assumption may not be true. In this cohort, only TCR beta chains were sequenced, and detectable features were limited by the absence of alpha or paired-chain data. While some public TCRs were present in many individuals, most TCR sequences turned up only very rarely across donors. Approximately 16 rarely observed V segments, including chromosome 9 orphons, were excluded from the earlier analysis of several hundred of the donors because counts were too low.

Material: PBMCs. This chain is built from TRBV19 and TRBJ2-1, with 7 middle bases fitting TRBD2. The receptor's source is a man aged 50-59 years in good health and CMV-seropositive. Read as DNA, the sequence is TGTGCCAGTGGCCCGGGAGGTGGAAATGTCGGTGAGCAGTTCTTC. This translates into CASGPGGGNVGEQFF.